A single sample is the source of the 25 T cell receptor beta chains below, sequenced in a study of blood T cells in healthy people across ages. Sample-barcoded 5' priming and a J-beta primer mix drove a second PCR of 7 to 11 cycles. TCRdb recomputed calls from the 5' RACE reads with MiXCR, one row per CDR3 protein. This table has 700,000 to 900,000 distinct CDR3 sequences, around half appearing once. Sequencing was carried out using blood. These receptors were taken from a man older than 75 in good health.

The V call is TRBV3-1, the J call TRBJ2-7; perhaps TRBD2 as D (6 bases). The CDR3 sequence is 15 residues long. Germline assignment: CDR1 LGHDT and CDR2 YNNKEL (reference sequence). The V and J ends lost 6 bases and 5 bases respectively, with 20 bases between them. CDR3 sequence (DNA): TGTGCCAGCAGACCTGGGCCGCGGGAAGTCGACGAGCAGTACTTC. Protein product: CASRPGPREVDEQYF.

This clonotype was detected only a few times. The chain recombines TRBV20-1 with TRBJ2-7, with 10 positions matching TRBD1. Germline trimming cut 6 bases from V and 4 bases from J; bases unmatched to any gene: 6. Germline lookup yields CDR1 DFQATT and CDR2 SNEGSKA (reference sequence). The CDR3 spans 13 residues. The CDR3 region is CSARQGAGYEQYF. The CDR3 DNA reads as TGCAGTGCCCGACAGGGGGCAGGGTACGAGCAGTACTTC.

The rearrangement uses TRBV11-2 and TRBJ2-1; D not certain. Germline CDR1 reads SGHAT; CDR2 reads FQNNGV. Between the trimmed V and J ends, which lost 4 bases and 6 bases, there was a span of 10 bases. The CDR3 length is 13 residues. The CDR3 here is CASSWYGTNEQFF. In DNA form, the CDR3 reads TGTGCCAGCAGCTGGTATGGAACCAATGAGCAGTTCTTC.

CDR3 DNA sequence: TGTGCCAGCAGCTCGCCCCTTTGGGCGGTCCAGGGTGACGAGCAGTACTTC. This sequence encodes CASSSPLWAVQGDEQYF. This chain uses TRBV7-2 with TRBJ2-7; D may be TRBD1 (5 bases). In germline, CDR1 is SGHTA, CDR2 FQGNSA. This CDR3 comprises 17 residues. V was shortened by 4 bases and J by 5 bases, with 24 bases between the two germline ends.

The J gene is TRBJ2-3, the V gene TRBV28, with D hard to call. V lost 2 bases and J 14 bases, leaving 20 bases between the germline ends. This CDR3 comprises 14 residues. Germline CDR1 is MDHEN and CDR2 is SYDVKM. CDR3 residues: CASSLRTQHRDAYF. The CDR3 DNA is TGTGCCAGCAGTTTAAGGACCCAACACAGAGACGCGTATTTT.

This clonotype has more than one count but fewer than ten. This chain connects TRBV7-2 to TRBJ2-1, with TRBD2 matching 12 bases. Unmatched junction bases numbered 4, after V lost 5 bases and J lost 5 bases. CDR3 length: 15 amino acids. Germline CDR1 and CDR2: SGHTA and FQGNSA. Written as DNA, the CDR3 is TGTGCCAGCAGCGGACTAGCGGGACTCCACAATGAGCAGTTCTTC. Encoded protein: CASSGLAGLHNEQFF.

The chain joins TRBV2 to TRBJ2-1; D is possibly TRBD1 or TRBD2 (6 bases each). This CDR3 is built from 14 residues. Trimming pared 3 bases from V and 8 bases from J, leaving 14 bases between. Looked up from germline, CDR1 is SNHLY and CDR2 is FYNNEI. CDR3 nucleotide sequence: TGTGCCAGCAGTGAGGGGGGCGCAGACCATGAGCAGTTCTTC. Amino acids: CASSEGGADHEQFF.

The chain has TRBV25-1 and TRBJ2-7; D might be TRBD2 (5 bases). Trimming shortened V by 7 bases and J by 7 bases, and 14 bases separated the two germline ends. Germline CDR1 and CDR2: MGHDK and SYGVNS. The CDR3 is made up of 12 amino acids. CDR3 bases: TGTGCCAGCACTCGAGGGTCTGGTGAGCAGTACTTC. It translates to CASTRGSGEQYF.

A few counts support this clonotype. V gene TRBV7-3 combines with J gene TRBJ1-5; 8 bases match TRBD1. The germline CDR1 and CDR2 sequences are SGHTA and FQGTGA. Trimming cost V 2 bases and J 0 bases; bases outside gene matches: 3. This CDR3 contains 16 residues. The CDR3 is CASSLGDRFSNQPQHF. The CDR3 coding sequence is TGTGCCAGCAGCTTAGGGGACAGGTTTAGCAATCAGCCCCAGCATTTT.

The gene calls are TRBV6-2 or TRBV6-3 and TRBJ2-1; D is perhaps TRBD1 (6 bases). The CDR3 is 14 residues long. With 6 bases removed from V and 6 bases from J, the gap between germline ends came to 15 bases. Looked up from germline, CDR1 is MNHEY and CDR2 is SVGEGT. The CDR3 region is CASSPDRLPNEQFF. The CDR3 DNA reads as TGTGCCAGCAGCCCGGACAGACTTCCCAATGAGCAGTTCTTC.

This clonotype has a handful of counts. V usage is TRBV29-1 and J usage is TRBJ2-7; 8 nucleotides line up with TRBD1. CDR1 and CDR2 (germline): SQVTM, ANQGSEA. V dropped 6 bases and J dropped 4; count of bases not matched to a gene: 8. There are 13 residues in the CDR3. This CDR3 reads CSVRRGLTYEQYF. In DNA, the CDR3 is TGCAGCGTCCGCAGGGGGCTCACTTACGAGCAGTACTTC.

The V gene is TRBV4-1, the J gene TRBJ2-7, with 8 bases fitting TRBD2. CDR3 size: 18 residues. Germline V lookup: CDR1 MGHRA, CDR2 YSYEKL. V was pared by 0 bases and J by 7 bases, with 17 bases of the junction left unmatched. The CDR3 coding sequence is TGCGCCAGCAGCCAAGATTACGCTAGCGGGTGGGTATACAATGAGCAGTACTTC. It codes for CASSQDYASGWVYNEQYF.

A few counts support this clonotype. The CDR3 loop reads CASSLTGTDTDTQYF. Here the CDR3 DNA reads TGTGCCAGCAGCTTGACCGGGACTGACACAGATACGCAGTATTTT. This sequence joins TRBV9 and TRBJ2-3; TRBD2 might be the D (6 bases). The CDR3 totals 15 residues. CDR1 SGDLS and CDR2 YYNGEE come from the germline V gene. The ends were cut back, 4 bases at V and 2 bases at J, with 14 bases in the middle.

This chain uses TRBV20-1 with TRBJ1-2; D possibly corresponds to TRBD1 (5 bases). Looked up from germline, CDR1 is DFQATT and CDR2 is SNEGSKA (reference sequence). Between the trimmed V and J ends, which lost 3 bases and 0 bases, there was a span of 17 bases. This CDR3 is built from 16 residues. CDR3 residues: CSASLVLDTSNYGYTF. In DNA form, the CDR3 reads TGCAGTGCTAGCTTGGTGCTGGACACCTCTAACTATGGCTACACCTTC.

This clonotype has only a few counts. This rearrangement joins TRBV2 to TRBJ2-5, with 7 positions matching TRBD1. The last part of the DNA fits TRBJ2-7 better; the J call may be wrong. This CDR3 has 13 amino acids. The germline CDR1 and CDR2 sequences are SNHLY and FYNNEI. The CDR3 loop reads CAGGVGTEYEQYF. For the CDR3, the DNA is TGTGCCGGAGGTGTTGGGACAGAGTACGAGCAGTACTTC.

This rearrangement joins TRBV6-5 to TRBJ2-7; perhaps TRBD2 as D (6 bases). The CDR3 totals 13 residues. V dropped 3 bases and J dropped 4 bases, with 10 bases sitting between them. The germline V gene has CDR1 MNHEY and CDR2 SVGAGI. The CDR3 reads CASSYNGGYEQYF. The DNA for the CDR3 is TGTGCCAGCAGTTATAACGGGGGTTACGAGCAGTACTTC.

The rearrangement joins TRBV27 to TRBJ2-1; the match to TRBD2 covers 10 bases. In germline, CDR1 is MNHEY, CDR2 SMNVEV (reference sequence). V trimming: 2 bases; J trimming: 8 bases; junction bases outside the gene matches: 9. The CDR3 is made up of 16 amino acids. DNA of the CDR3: TGTGCCAGCAGTTTAGGGTGGGGACTAGCGAGCTATGAGCAGTTCTTC. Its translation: CASSLGWGLASYEQFF.

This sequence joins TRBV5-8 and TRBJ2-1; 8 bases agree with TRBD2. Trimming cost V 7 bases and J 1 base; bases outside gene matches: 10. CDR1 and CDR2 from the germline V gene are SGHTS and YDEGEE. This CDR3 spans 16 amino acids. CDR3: CASHPLAGGSYNEQFF. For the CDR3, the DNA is TGTGCCAGCCATCCATTGGCGGGGGGTTCCTACAATGAGCAGTTCTTC.

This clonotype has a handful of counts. The CDR3 protein is CSAPLQGRYGYTF. CDR3 nucleotide sequence: TGCAGTGCCCCTTTACAGGGCCGGTATGGCTACACCTTC. This chain joins TRBV20-1 and TRBJ1-2; a possible D gene is TRBD1 (6 bases). The length of the CDR3 is 13 residues. CDR1 and CDR2 (germline): DFQATT, SNEGSKA (reference sequence). Trimming took off 6 bases at V and 5 bases at J, with 16 bases between the two ends.

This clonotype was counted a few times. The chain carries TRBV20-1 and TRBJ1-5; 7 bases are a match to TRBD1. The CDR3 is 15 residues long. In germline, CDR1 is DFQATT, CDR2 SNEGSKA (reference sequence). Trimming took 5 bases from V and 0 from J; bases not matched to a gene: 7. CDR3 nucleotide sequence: TGCAGTGCTCTAAAATCAGGGGGTAGCAATCAGCCCCAGCATTTT. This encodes CSALKSGGSNQPQHF.

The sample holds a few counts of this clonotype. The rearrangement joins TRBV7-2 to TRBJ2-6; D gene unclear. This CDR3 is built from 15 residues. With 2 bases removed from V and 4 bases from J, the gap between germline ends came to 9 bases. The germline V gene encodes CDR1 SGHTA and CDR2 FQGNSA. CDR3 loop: CASSLTVRGANVLTF. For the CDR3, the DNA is TGTGCCAGCAGCTTAACCGTTCGCGGGGCCAACGTCCTGACTTTC. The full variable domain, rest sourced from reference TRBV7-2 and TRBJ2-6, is GAGVSQSPSNKVTEKGKDVELRCDPISGHTALYWYRQSLGQGLEFLIYFQGNSAPDKSGLPSDRFSAERTGGSVSTLTIQRTQQEDSAVYLCASSLTVRGANVLTFGAGSRLTVL.

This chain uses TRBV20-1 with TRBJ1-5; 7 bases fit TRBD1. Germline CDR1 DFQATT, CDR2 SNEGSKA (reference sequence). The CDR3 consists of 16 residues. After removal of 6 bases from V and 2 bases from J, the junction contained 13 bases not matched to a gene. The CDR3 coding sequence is TGCAGTGCAGAAGTCGTGGTAGGGGGCGGCAATCAGCCCCAGCATTTT. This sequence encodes CSAEVVVGGGNQPQHF.

CDR3 amino acids: CASSLGVEAFF. The CDR3 region has the DNA TGTGCCAGCAGCTTGGGGGTAGAAGCTTTCTTT. The gene calls are TRBV11-1 and TRBJ1-1; D is possibly TRBD1 (5 bases). Trimming took 3 bases from V and 8 from J, leaving 7 bases between them. This CDR3 comprises 11 residues. The germline gives CDR1 SGHAT, CDR2 FQDESV (reference sequence). Full variable domain (remainder filled in from reference TRBV11-1 and TRBJ1-1): EAEVAQSPRYKITEKSQAVAFWCDPISGHATLYWYRQILGQGPELLVQFQDESVVDDSQLPKDRFSAERLKGVDSTLKIQPAELGDSAMYLCASSLGVEAFFGQGTRLTVV.

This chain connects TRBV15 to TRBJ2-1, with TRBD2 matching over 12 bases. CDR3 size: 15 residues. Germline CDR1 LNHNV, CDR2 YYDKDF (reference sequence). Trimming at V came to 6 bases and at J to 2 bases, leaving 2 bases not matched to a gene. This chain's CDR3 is CATSWTSGTYNEQFF. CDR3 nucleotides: TGTGCCACCAGTTGGACTAGCGGGACCTACAATGAGCAGTTCTTC.

DNA of the CDR3: TGTGCCAGCAGCTTAACTGCGGCTAGCGGGAGGGTATATGAGCAGTTCTTC. It yields the protein CASSLTAASGRVYEQFF. The genes are TRBV7-6 and TRBJ2-1; 12 positions match TRBD2. V trimming: 2 bases; J trimming: 8 bases; junction bases outside the gene matches: 10. Germline assignment: CDR1 SGHVS and CDR2 FNYEAQ. This CDR3 is built from 17 residues. Complete variable domain (other parts from reference TRBV7-6 and TRBJ2-1): GAGVSQSPRYKVTKRGQDVALRCDPISGHVSLYWYRQALGQGPEFLTYFNYEAQQDKSGLPNDRFSAERPEGSISTLTIQRTEQRDSAMYRCASSLTAASGRVYEQFFGPGTRLTVL.